Each of the 32 T cell receptor beta chains below was sequenced from the same sample in a study of beta chain features in type 1 diabetes. Study observations and caveats: When Type 1 diabetes patients were examined, their TCRB CDR3s proved moderately but significantly shorter in all four CD4+ subsets.

The entirety of the isolated RNA underwent reverse transcription, so expressed TCRB transcripts were sequenced. TCRdb's copy holds only in-frame clones and misses some; the assay was immunoSEQ multiplex PCR. The sample has roughly 160,000 clones; 7.8% are singletons. These TCRs' antigens remain unknown. Specimen: central memory CD4+ T cells from blood. The receptors were sampled from a woman between 35 and 50 years old with type 1 diabetes.

This clone was seen a handful of times. The J gene is TRBJ2-3, the V gene TRBV5-1; 8 nucleotides match TRBD2. This CDR3 comprises 14 residues. The germline gives CDR1 SGHRS, CDR2 YFSETQ. The ends lost 9 bases at V and 6 bases at J; junction bases unmatched: 12. In nucleotides, the CDR3 is TGCGCCACAGCCGGGCGGGGGGCCATGGATACGCAGTATTTT. Residues: CATAGRGAMDTQYF.

This clone has only a few counts. The chain carries TRBV5-4 and TRBJ1-2, with D hard to call. V lost 1 base and J 2 bases, leaving 6 bases between the germline ends. There are 13 residues in the CDR3. Germline values: CDR1 SGHNT, CDR2 YYREEE (reference sequence). The CDR3 loop reads CASSLTENYGYTF. The DNA for the CDR3 is TGTGCCAGCAGCTTGACAGAGAACTATGGCTACACCTTC.

The V call is TRBV7-3, the J call TRBJ2-5, with 9 nucleotides matching TRBD2. The CDR3 spans 16 residues. The J segment lost 5 bases and the V segment lost 0 bases, leaving 7 bases of the junction unmatched. CDR1 SGHTA and CDR2 FQGTGA come from the germline V gene. Here the CDR3 reads CASSLTSAGGIETQYF. The DNA for the CDR3 is TGTGCCAGCAGCTTAACGTCGGCGGGGGGGATTGAGACCCAGTACTTC.

In this sample, this clone turned up a few times. The chain employs TRBV5-1 and TRBJ1-5, with D perhaps matching TRBD1 (6 bases). Trimming left V 3 bases short and J 5 bases short, with 9 bases between. This CDR3 has 13 amino acids. CDR1 and CDR2 from the germline V gene are SGHRS and YFSETQ. In nucleotides, the CDR3 is TGCGCCAGCAGCTCGGGACACGATCAGCCCCAGCATTTT. It translates to CASSSGHDQPQHF. The full variable domain, its missing parts supplied by reference TRBV5-1 and TRBJ1-5, is KAGVTQTPRYLIKTRGQQVTLSCSPISGHRSVSWYQQTPGQGLQFLFEYFSETQRNKGNFPGRFSGRQFSNSRSEMNVSTLELGDSALYLCASSSGHDQPQHFGDGTRLSIL.

This clone was seen a handful of times. The chain has TRBV19 and TRBJ1-2; D gene uncertain. Germline V gives CDR1 LNHDA, CDR2 SQIVND (reference sequence). The germline V and J ends were trimmed by 3 bases and 4 bases, with 9 bases remaining between them. This CDR3 is built from 13 residues. The CDR3, as DNA: TGTGCCAGTAGTATCCTGGGGAGCTATGGCTACACCTTC. Its protein product is CASSILGSYGYTF.

This clone has only a few counts. As DNA, the CDR3 is TGTGCCAGTAGTATAACGGTCAGGTCTAATGAGCAGTTCTTC. Amino acids: CASSITVRSNEQFF. V and J are TRBV19 and TRBJ2-1; D remains unclear. The CDR3 contains 14 residues. Germline V gene data show CDR1 as LNHDA and CDR2 as SQIVND (reference sequence). The V end lost 2 bases, the J end lost 7 bases, and 12 bases lay between the germline ends. The full variable domain, completed using reference TRBV19 and TRBJ2-1, is DGGITQSPKYLFRKEGQNVTLSCEQNLNHDAMYWYRQDPGQGLRLIYYSQIVNDFQKGDIAEGYSVSREKKESFPLTVTSAQKNPTAFYLCASSITVRSNEQFFGPGTRLTVL.

The J gene is TRBJ1-2, the V gene TRBV5-4, with 7 bases matching TRBD1. The CDR3 spans 14 residues. Germline V CDR1 and CDR2: SGHNT, YYREEE (reference sequence). V shed 0 bases, J shed 6 bases, and the junction held 5 bases outside the gene matches. CDR3: CASSLGQGRDGYTF. For the CDR3, the DNA is TGTGCCAGCAGCTTGGGACAGGGTAGGGATGGCTACACCTTC.

The V call is TRBV4-2, the J call TRBJ2-7; TRBD1 aligns across 9 bases. This CDR3 region has 15 residues. V shed 1 base and J 0 bases; nucleotides not matched to a gene: 1. CDR1 is LGHNA and CDR2 is YNFKEQ in the germline V gene. The CDR3 nucleotides read TGTGCCAGCAGCCAAGCGGACAGGGGCTCCTACGAGCAGTACTTC. As protein: CASSQADRGSYEQYF.

This clone turned up a few times. The chain recombines TRBV6-1 with TRBJ1-2; D is perhaps TRBD1 (5 bases). Germline CDR1 and CDR2: MNHNS and SASEGT. The CDR3 has 13 residues. V gave up 7 bases and J gave up 4 bases, with 13 bases separating them. Written as DNA, the CDR3 is TGTGCCAGCATCGTCGACAGCACCTATGGCTACACCTTC. As protein: CASIVDSTYGYTF.

The genes are TRBV5-4 and TRBJ2-1; D is unresolved. The CDR3 totals 13 residues. With 1 base removed from V and 2 bases from J, the gap between germline ends came to 4 bases. Germline-derived CDR1 and CDR2 are SGHNT and YYREEE (reference sequence). The CDR3 region is CASSLPAYNEQFF. In nucleotides, the CDR3 is TGTGCCAGCAGCTTGCCCGCCTACAATGAGCAGTTCTTC.

The chain has TRBV30 and TRBJ2-7, with 7 bases that match TRBD1. The CDR3 loop spans 12 amino acids. Germline V gene lookup returns CDR1 GTSNPN and CDR2 SVGIG (reference sequence). V was pared by 4 bases and J by 3 bases, with 3 bases of the junction left unmatched. The CDR3 spells CAWTQGVYEQYF. Here the CDR3 DNA reads TGTGCCTGGACCCAGGGGGTCTACGAGCAGTACTTC.

This clone turned up a few times. The chain joins TRBV28 to TRBJ1-5, with 9 bases identical to TRBD1. This CDR3 is 13 amino acids long. Germline loops: CDR1 MDHEN, CDR2 SYDVKM. Unmatched junction bases numbered 8, after V lost 6 bases and J lost 11 bases. This chain's CDR3 is CASRGQGRRAQHF. The DNA of the CDR3 is TGTGCCAGCAGGGGACAGGGACGGCGGGCCCAGCATTTT.

The table lists this clone with a few counts. The V gene is TRBV7-3, the J gene TRBJ2-1, with 10 nucleotides matching TRBD2. CDR3 size: 16 residues. The V segment lost 2 bases and the J segment 4 bases; nucleotides outside the gene matches: 5. CDR1 is SGHTA and CDR2 is FQGTGA in the germline V gene. For the CDR3, the DNA is TGTGCCAGCAGCTTAGGAGGTAGCGGGAGGTACAATGAGCAGTTCTTC. Protein product: CASSLGGSGRYNEQFF.

This clone has more than one count but fewer than ten. The chain is built from TRBV11-2 and TRBJ1-1, with D perhaps TRBD1 (6 bases). The CDR3 runs 13 residues. CDR1 and CDR2 (germline): SGHAT, FQNNGV. With 3 bases removed from V and 7 bases from J, the gap between germline ends came to 12 bases. CDR3 sequence (DNA): TGTGCCAGCAGCTTGTGGACAGACCTTGAAGCTTTCTTT. Translation: CASSLWTDLEAFF.

In the case of this clone: Other DNA sequences in the sample encode the same CDR3. The chain couples TRBV5-1 to TRBJ2-5; no firm D call. The V and J ends lost 2 bases and 3 bases respectively, with 5 bases between them. The CDR3 runs to 12 residues. Germline CDR1 reads SGHRS; CDR2 reads YFSETQ. CDR3 amino acids: CASSLSEETQYF. CDR3 sequence (DNA): TGCGCCAGCAGCTTATCAGAAGAGACCCAGTACTTC.

The rearrangement links TRBV7-2 to TRBJ2-7, with 8 positions matching TRBD1. V was clipped by 4 bases and J by 6 bases; unmatched bases: 5. This CDR3 comprises 13 residues. Germline CDR1 SGHTA, CDR2 FQGNSA. As DNA, the CDR3 is TGTGCCAGCAGCTGGGACAGGTCGGCCGAGCAGTACTTC. Translated: CASSWDRSAEQYF. Together with reference TRBV7-2 and TRBJ2-7, the CDR3 gives the full variable domain: GAGVSQSPSNKVTEKGKDVELRCDPISGHTALYWYRQSLGQGLEFLIYFQGNSAPDKSGLPSDRFSAERTGGSVSTLTIQRTQQEDSAVYLCASSWDRSAEQYFGPGTRLTVT.

This clone was counted only a few times. The V gene is TRBV18, the J gene TRBJ2-7, with 11 nucleotides matching TRBD1. Germline V lookup: CDR1 KGHSH, CDR2 LQKENI. V trimming: 5 bases; J trimming: 5 bases; junction bases outside the gene matches: 5. The CDR3 has 14 residues. This chain's CDR3 is CASSSGQGGHEQYF. The CDR3, as DNA: TGTGCCAGCTCATCGGGACAGGGGGGCCACGAGCAGTACTTC.

This clone was seen a few times. The rearrangement uses TRBV29-1 and TRBJ1-1; 8 positions agree with TRBD1. V shed 6 bases and J 10 bases; nucleotides not matched to a gene: 10. The CDR3 contains 12 residues. Germline values: CDR1 SQVTM, CDR2 ANQGSEA. CDR3 in amino acids: CSVADRGEGAFF. The CDR3 DNA reads TGCAGCGTGGCTGACAGGGGAGAAGGAGCTTTCTTT.

The rearrangement uses TRBV18 and TRBJ2-1; 11 nucleotides align to TRBD1. The V gene end was trimmed by 3 bases and the J gene end by 9 bases; junction bases not matched to a gene: 13. In germline, CDR1 is KGHSH, CDR2 LQKENI. The CDR3 runs 17 residues. Here the CDR3 reads CASSPFNSGTGGIEQFF. CDR3 coding DNA: TGTGCCAGCTCACCCTTTAACTCCGGGACAGGGGGAATTGAGCAGTTCTTC. Full variable domain (remainder filled in from reference TRBV18 and TRBJ2-1): NAGVMQNPRHLVRRRGQEARLRCSPMKGHSHVYWYRQLPEEGLKFMVYLQKENIIDESGMPKERFSAEFPKEGPSILRIQQVVRGDSAAYFCASSPFNSGTGGIEQFFGPGTRLTVL.

The V call is TRBV20-1, the J call TRBJ1-1, with D uncertain. The CDR3 totals 11 residues. The germline gives CDR1 DFQATT, CDR2 SNEGSKA (reference sequence). The germline V and J ends were trimmed by 4 bases and 11 bases, with 14 bases remaining between them. Here the CDR3 DNA reads TGCAGTGCTAACCCTTCTTCCCGGGCTTTCTTT. Translating it yields CSANPSSRAFF.

This clone was seen at least ten times. The J gene is TRBJ1-2, the V gene TRBV29-1; a weak D match, TRBD1 (5 bases). Germline V gene data show CDR1 as SQVTM and CDR2 as ANQGSEA. Trimming took 2 bases from V and 6 from J, leaving 19 bases between them. The CDR3 covers 15 residues. CDR3 in amino acids: CSVEPEGRAGDGYTF. CDR3 in DNA: TGCAGCGTTGAACCCGAAGGCAGGGCTGGGGATGGCTACACCTTC.

This clone was seen only a few times. J is TRBJ1-2 and V is TRBV28, with D perhaps TRBD1 (6 bases). The CDR3 spans 11 residues. CDR1 and CDR2 (germline): MDHEN, SYDVKM. The V end was cut by 2 bases, the J end by 14 bases, with 12 bases between. The CDR3 spells CASSLRGARTF. The CDR3 coding sequence is TGTGCCAGCAGTTTACGGGGGGCTAGGACCTTC.

Concerning this clone: The sample carries other DNA sequences with the same CDR3. The V call is TRBV6-1, the J call TRBJ1-5, with a weak D call TRBD1 (6 bases). There are 14 residues in the CDR3. V was cut by 1 base and J by 4 bases, with 8 bases left in between. The germline CDR1 and CDR2 sequences are MNHNS and SASEGT. The CDR3 spells CASSEVQGNQPQHF. In nucleotides, the CDR3 is TGTGCCAGCAGTGAAGTACAGGGAAATCAGCCCCAGCATTTT.

DNA for the CDR3: TGTGCCAGCAGCTTAGAGGGGACAGAGCAGTTCTTC. Protein product: CASSLEGTEQFF. This chain uses TRBV7-9 with TRBJ2-1, with D possibly matching TRBD1 (6 bases). CDR1 and CDR2 (germline): SEHNR, FQNEAQ (reference sequence). V was shortened by 1 base and J by 10 bases, with 8 bases between the two germline ends. The CDR3 has 12 amino acids.

This clone appeared a few times. This sequence joins TRBV5-1 and TRBJ2-2; TRBD1 might be the D (5 bases). Germline CDR1 reads SGHRS; CDR2 reads YFSETQ. The CDR3 is made up of 17 amino acids. Trimming removed 7 bases from V and 7 bases from J, with 26 bases in between. This CDR3 is CASQFSPATVGSGELFF. The DNA for the CDR3 is TGCGCCAGCCAATTCAGCCCGGCGACAGTCGGTAGCGGGGAGCTGTTTTTT.

This clone occurred a few times. The CDR3 region is CASMEQPRGGEQFF. The CDR3 region has the DNA TGTGCCAGCATGGAACAGCCTCGGGGGGGTGAGCAGTTCTTC. The chain recombines TRBV11-1 with TRBJ2-1, with TRBD2 matching over 8 bases. Germline values: CDR1 SGHAT, CDR2 FQDESV (reference sequence). The V segment lost 7 bases and the J segment 9 bases; nucleotides outside the gene matches: 11. The CDR3 consists of 14 residues.

This clone appeared a few times. This chain links TRBV28 with TRBJ1-2; TRBD1 might be the D (5 bases). Germline V lookup: CDR1 MDHEN, CDR2 SYDVKM. V was trimmed by 6 bases and J by 5 bases, leaving 19 bases between them. The CDR3 is 15 amino acids. CDR3 sequence reads: CASSLGGTDRYGYTF. The CDR3 DNA reads as TGTGCCAGCAGCCTGGGAGGGACGGACCGGTATGGCTACACCTTC.

The CDR3 loop reads CASSIIRGNTEAFF. CDR3 sequence (DNA): TGTGCCAGTAGTATAATTCGGGGGAACACTGAAGCTTTCTTT. The rearrangement uses TRBV19 and TRBJ1-1; no firm D call. CDR3 length: 14 amino acids. Germline CDR1 is LNHDA and CDR2 is SQIVND (reference sequence). V gave up 2 bases and J gave up 1 base, with 8 bases separating them.

The chain recombines TRBV7-8 with TRBJ2-3; D unresolved. The CDR3 has 15 residues. V lost 2 bases to trimming and J lost 2 bases, with 11 bases between them. Per the germline V gene, CDR1 is SGHVS and CDR2 is FQNEAQ. The CDR3, as DNA: TGTGCCAGCAGCTTATCACAGAGTTTCACAGATACGCAGTATTTT. Residues: CASSLSQSFTDTQYF.

The rearrangement links TRBV7-3 to TRBJ2-6; D is ambiguous. Germline V gene lookup returns CDR1 SGHTA and CDR2 FQGTGA. V was clipped by 5 bases and J by 3 bases, with 14 bases between them. CDR3 length equals 16 residues. CDR3 DNA: TGTGCCAGCAGCGCTGGCCCTGCCAATGGGGCCAACGTCCTGACTTTC. Translated: CASSAGPANGANVLTF.

The chain joins TRBV30 to TRBJ2-5; 7 bases are shared with TRBD1. This CDR3 has 13 residues. After removal of 8 bases from V and 1 base from J, the junction contained 7 bases not matched to a gene. Germline loops: CDR1 GTSNPN, CDR2 SVGIG (reference sequence). The CDR3 spells CATAGTAQETQYF. The CDR3 nucleotides are TGTGCCACCGCCGGGACAGCCCAAGAGACCCAGTACTTC.

At least ten counts were recorded for this clone. The CDR3 is CASSLTEYNEQFF. The CDR3 DNA follows: TGTGCCAGCAGCTTGACTGAGTACAATGAGCAGTTCTTC. V usage is TRBV11-2 and J usage is TRBJ2-1; D remains ambiguous. CDR1 is SGHAT and CDR2 is FQNNGV in the germline V gene. Trimming took off 3 bases at V and 4 bases at J, with 7 bases between the two ends. CDR3 size: 13 residues.